These T cell receptor beta chains were read from a single sample in a study of human CD4 T cells and Enterobacteriaceae. Generated by immunoSEQ multiplex PCR, the TCRdb table keeps only in-frame clones and is missing some. This sample yields fewer than 35,000 clones, of which 80% to 90% are seen a single time; around 0.88% belongs to the top ten. What was sequenced was memory CD4+ T cells from blood. These receptors were obtained from a human donor in good health. The CDR3 runs from the conserved cysteine through the conserved F or W. The order of the fields is J gene, clone size, D gene, V gene, CDR3 protein, CDR3 DNA. D genes are given only for firm matches. Size is stated for part of the rows, as once, few or many counts, or as a class when the clone is expanded.

j_call: TRBJ1-4; clone_size: NA; d_call: NA; v_call: TRBV21-1; cdr3_aa: CASSKEALSEKLFF; cdr3_nt: TGTGCCAGCAGCAAAGAGGCGCTATCCGAGAAACTGTTTTTT
j_call: TRBJ1-5; clone_size: NA; d_call: TRBD1; v_call: TRBV2; cdr3_aa: CASRPDRGGNQPQHF; cdr3_nt: TGTGCCAGCAGACCGGACAGGGGCGGCAATCAGCCCCAGCATTTT
j_call: TRBJ1-5; clone_size: NA; d_call: NA; v_call: TRBV28; cdr3_aa: CASSLGSGGGQSNQPQHF; cdr3_nt: TGTGCCAGCAGTTTAGGGTCGGGCGGTGGCCAGTCTAATCAGCCCCAGCATTTT
j_call: TRBJ2-6; clone_size: NA; d_call: NA; v_call: TRBV28; cdr3_aa: CASRLQGAGANVLTF; cdr3_nt: TGTGCCAGCAGGTTACAGGGAGCTGGGGCCAACGTCCTGACTTTC
j_call: TRBJ2-3; clone_size: NA; d_call: NA; v_call: TRBV19; cdr3_aa: CASRSERGADTQYF; cdr3_nt: TGTGCCAGTAGATCAGAAAGGGGCGCGGATACGCAGTATTTT
j_call: TRBJ1-2; clone_size: NA; d_call: TRBD1; v_call: TRBV28; cdr3_aa: CASSFRGTGYTF; cdr3_nt: TGTGCCAGCAGTTTCAGGGGGACGGGCTACACCTTC
j_call: TRBJ2-2; clone_size: NA; d_call: NA; v_call: TRBV28; cdr3_aa: CASSPPPGELFF; cdr3_nt: TGTGCCAGCAGTCCCCCCCCCGGGGAGCTGTTTTTT
j_call: TRBJ2-2; clone_size: NA; d_call: NA; v_call: TRBV9; cdr3_aa: CASSVDLAPGELFF; cdr3_nt: TGTGCCAGCAGCGTAGATCTAGCTCCCGGGGAGCTGTTTTTT
j_call: TRBJ2-7; clone_size: NA; d_call: NA; v_call: TRBV7-9; cdr3_aa: CASSLVGASALEQYF; cdr3_nt: TGTGCCAGCAGCTTAGTAGGCGCTAGTGCTCTCGAGCAGTACTTC
j_call: TRBJ1-4; clone_size: NA; d_call: TRBD1; v_call: TRBV18; cdr3_aa: CASSPLGTGTNEKLFF; cdr3_nt: TGTGCCAGCTCACCTTTGGGGACAGGGACTAATGAAAAACTGTTTTTT
j_call: TRBJ2-5; clone_size: NA; d_call: TRBD2; v_call: TRBV4-2; cdr3_aa: CASSQDEGRLAGGRETQYF; cdr3_nt: TGTGCCAGCAGCCAAGACGAAGGGAGACTAGCGGGTGGACGAGAGACCCAGTACTTC
j_call: TRBJ2-3; clone_size: NA; d_call: TRBD2; v_call: TRBV27; cdr3_aa: CASSLSGRGGTQYF; cdr3_nt: TGTGCCAGCAGTTTATCCGGGAGGGGGGGTACGCAGTATTTT
j_call: TRBJ1-4; clone_size: NA; d_call: NA; v_call: TRBV5-4; cdr3_aa: CASSLGGPNEKLFF; cdr3_nt: TGTGCCAGCAGCTTGGGGGGGCCTAATGAAAAACTGTTTTTT
j_call: TRBJ2-1; clone_size: NA; d_call: NA; v_call: TRBV6-1; cdr3_aa: CASSERALSGWFF; cdr3_nt: TGTGCCAGCAGTGAGCGAGCCCTATCCGGGTGGTTCTTC
j_call: TRBJ2-4; clone_size: NA; d_call: TRBD2; v_call: TRBV27; cdr3_aa: CASSSTLGVAGGNGNIQYF; cdr3_nt: TGTGCCAGCAGTTCTACCTTGGGTGTAGCGGGAGGAAACGGGAACATTCAGTACTTC
j_call: TRBJ2-2; clone_size: NA; d_call: TRBD2; v_call: TRBV10-3; cdr3_aa: CAIRAGDATGELFF; cdr3_nt: TGTGCCATCCGAGCGGGAGATGCCACCGGGGAGCTGTTTTTT
j_call: TRBJ1-4; clone_size: NA; d_call: NA; v_call: TRBV11-2; cdr3_aa: CASSLGAGGEKLFF; cdr3_nt: TGTGCCAGCAGCTTAGGTGCAGGTGGTGAAAAACTGTTTTTT
j_call: TRBJ2-5; clone_size: few; d_call: TRBD1; v_call: TRBV7-3; cdr3_aa: CASSGTEETQYF; cdr3_nt: TGTGCCAGCAGCGGGACAGAAGAGACCCAGTACTTC
j_call: TRBJ2-6; clone_size: NA; d_call: NA; v_call: TRBV15; cdr3_aa: CATSRQTGSIYSGANVLTF; cdr3_nt: TGTGCCACCAGCAGACAGACAGGTTCTATTTACTCTGGGGCCAACGTCCTGACTTTC
j_call: TRBJ1-4; clone_size: NA; d_call: NA; v_call: TRBV6-1; cdr3_aa: CASSEPWRGRVEKLFF; cdr3_nt: TGTGCCAGCAGTGAACCGTGGCGGGGGCGAGTTGAAAAACTGTTTTTT
j_call: TRBJ2-1; clone_size: NA; d_call: TRBD1; v_call: TRBV5-1; cdr3_aa: CASSPRQGAYNEQFF; cdr3_nt: TGCGCCAGCAGCCCAAGACAGGGGGCCTACAATGAGCAGTTCTTC
j_call: TRBJ1-6; clone_size: few; d_call: NA; v_call: TRBV6-1; cdr3_aa: CASRGGAQDNSPLHF; cdr3_nt: TGTGCCAGCAGAGGGGGGGCACAGGACAATTCACCCCTCCACTTT
j_call: TRBJ2-2; clone_size: NA; d_call: TRBD1; v_call: TRBV7-6; cdr3_aa: CASSRGTGGGTGELFF; cdr3_nt: TGTGCCAGCAGCCGGGGGACAGGGGGAGGCACCGGGGAGCTGTTTTTT
j_call: TRBJ2-1; clone_size: NA; d_call: NA; v_call: TRBV4-1; cdr3_aa: CASSQEARGSPSSYNEQFF; cdr3_nt: TGCGCCAGCAGCCAAGAGGCCCGGGGTAGCCCTAGCTCCTACAATGAGCAGTTCTTC
j_call: TRBJ1-5; clone_size: once; d_call: NA; v_call: TRBV19; cdr3_aa: CASSDRGGADQPQHF; cdr3_nt: TGTGCCAGTAGCGATCGGGGGGGAGCGGATCAGCCCCAGCATTTT
j_call: TRBJ2-7; clone_size: NA; d_call: NA; v_call: TRBV10-3; cdr3_aa: CAISERSYEQYF; cdr3_nt: TGTGCCATCAGTGAGAGGAGCTACGAGCAGTACTTC
j_call: TRBJ1-2; clone_size: NA; d_call: NA; v_call: TRBV18; cdr3_aa: CASSPQGDYGYTF; cdr3_nt: TGTGCCAGCTCACCGCAGGGCGACTATGGCTACACCTTC
j_call: TRBJ1-5; clone_size: NA; d_call: NA; v_call: TRBV13; cdr3_aa: CASSYSRYSNQPQHF; cdr3_nt: TGTGCCAGCAGCTACAGCCGGTATAGCAATCAGCCCCAGCATTTT
j_call: TRBJ1-5; clone_size: once; d_call: NA; v_call: TRBV30; cdr3_aa: CAWSELSNQPQHF; cdr3_nt: TGTGCCTGGAGTGAACTTAGCAATCAGCCCCAGCATTTT
j_call: TRBJ1-3; clone_size: NA; d_call: TRBD1; v_call: TRBV30; cdr3_aa: CAWNRGSSGNTIYF; cdr3_nt: TGTGCCTGGAACAGGGGAAGCTCTGGAAACACCATATATTTT
j_call: TRBJ2-3; clone_size: NA; d_call: TRBD2; v_call: TRBV10-3; cdr3_aa: CAISSGGASTDTQYF; cdr3_nt: TGTGCCATCAGTTCCGGGGGGGCAAGCACAGATACGCAGTATTTT
j_call: TRBJ1-6; clone_size: NA; d_call: NA; v_call: TRBV10-3; cdr3_aa: CAISEGFANSPLHF; cdr3_nt: TGTGCCATCAGTGAAGGGTTCGCTAATTCACCCCTCCACTTT
j_call: TRBJ2-7; clone_size: NA; d_call: TRBD2; v_call: TRBV5-1; cdr3_aa: CASSPTSGGIYEQYF; cdr3_nt: TGCGCCAGCAGTCCGACTAGCGGGGGAATCTACGAGCAGTACTTC